Listed here is a single T cell receptor (beta chain). This sample was included in a study of CD8 T cells in Susac syndrome. RNA, at 0.5 to 1 ug, was reverse transcribed with random hexamers. Each CDR3 protein gets one entry after TCRdb re-called the immunoSEQ multiplex PCR reads with MiXCR. The data hold about 18,000 distinct CDR3 sequences, with 85% to 95% observed a single time. Looked up from germline, CDR1 is PRHDT and CDR2 is FYEKMQ (reference sequence). The germline V and J ends were trimmed by 4 bases and 0 bases, with 9 bases remaining between them. This CDR3 is 15 amino acids long. The V and J genes are TRBV13 and TRBJ2-2; a possible D gene is TRBD2 (6 bases). The sequenced sample consisted of CD8+ T cells from PBMCs. The source is a human donor in good health. The CDR3, as DNA: TGTGCCAGCAGCTGGAGGGGTCCGAACACCGGGGAGCTGTTTTTT. Protein: CASSWRGPNTGELFF.